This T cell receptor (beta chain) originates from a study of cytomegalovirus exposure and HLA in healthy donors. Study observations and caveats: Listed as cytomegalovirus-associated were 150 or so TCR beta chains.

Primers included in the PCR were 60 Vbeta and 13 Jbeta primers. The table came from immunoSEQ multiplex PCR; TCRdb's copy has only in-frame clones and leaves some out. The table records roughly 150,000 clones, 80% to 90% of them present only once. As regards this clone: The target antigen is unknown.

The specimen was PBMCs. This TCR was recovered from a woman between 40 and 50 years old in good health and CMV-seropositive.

This CDR3 is CASSLPPQRDRSYEQYF. CDR3 nucleotide sequence: TGTGCCAGCAGTCTCCCCCCACAACGGGACAGATCCTACGAGCAGTACTTC. The chain has TRBV27 and TRBJ2-7; 7 nucleotides line up with TRBD1. The CDR3 totals 17 residues. Per the germline V gene, CDR1 is MNHEY and CDR2 is SMNVEV (reference sequence). J lost 1 base, V lost 5 bases, and 14 bases had no gene match.